This T cell receptor (beta chain) was profiled in a study of T cells in Graves' hyperthyroidism and ophthalmopathy. Study-wide findings and caveats: The model foresaw ophthalmopathy a median approximately 6.3 months prior to onset. Blood also contained most expanded thyroid clonotypes above 0.001.

TCR beta CDR3 sequences were amplified from RNA transcripts. HTBI primers were the set used in a first-round RT-PCR of the TCR CDR3. TCRdb reprocessed the multiplex PCR reads via MiXCR and lists one record per CDR3 protein. The table records 550,000 to 600,000 distinct CDR3 sequences, around 17% of them present only once. This clonotype was found a few times. Its target is not known. The junction had 4 bases not matched to a gene; V was cut back by 2 bases and J by 2 bases. CDR3 length equals 15 residues. This receptor was taken from a woman aged 18 to 35 with Graves' hyperthyroidism. Sample: blood. V usage is TRBV12-3 or TRBV12-4 and J usage is TRBJ1-2, with 8 nucleotides matching TRBD1. This chain's CDR3 is CASSLWSGGNYGYTF. CDR3 sequence (DNA): TGTGCCAGCAGTTTATGGTCAGGGGGCAACTATGGCTACACCTTC.